The sequence of this TCR beta chain was determined in a study of T cells in localized non-small cell lung cancer. Findings of the study overall: Uninvolved adjacent lung had higher T cell clonality than tumor and all other tissues. Multi-region tumor sequencing was not done, so intratumor heterogeneity could not be excluded. Of the top 100 tumor clones, median approximately 50 were in adjacent lung, 25 to 35 among its top 100.

With 2 bases removed from V and 0 bases from J, the gap between germline ends came to 13 bases. CDR3 length equals 16 residues. Germline lookup yields CDR1 KGHSH and CDR2 LQKENI. Using immunoSEQ multiplex PCR, the repertoire was profiled, and TCRdb retains in-frame clones only, with some absent. The data show about 39,000 clones, 70% to 80% seen once. Comment on this clone: Its target is unknown.

V is TRBV18 and J is TRBJ1-2, with D maybe TRBD1 (5 bases). This TCR came from a woman aged 35-75 years with stage II squamous cell lung carcinoma. This sample comprised PBMCs, obtained before any cancer treatment. CDR3 amino acids: CASSPSLTDTNYGYTF. DNA of the CDR3: TGTGCCAGCTCACCAAGTTTGACAGACACTAACTATGGCTACACCTTC.